Below are 4 T cell receptor beta chains sequenced from a single sample in a study of cytomegalovirus exposure and HLA in healthy donors. Measured with immunoSEQ multiplex PCR; TCRdb has only the in-frame clones, and not every one. This table has some 140,000 clones, approximately 84% appearing once. Sequenced sample: PBMCs. These receptors all come from a woman aged 25-40 years in good health and CMV-seronegative.

J is TRBJ1-5 and V is TRBV28; 7 bases line up with TRBD1. Germline CDR1 is MDHEN and CDR2 is SYDVKM. The CDR3 spans 15 residues. Germline trimming cut 5 bases from V and 5 bases from J; bases unmatched to any gene: 9. CDR3 bases: TGTGCCAGCAGTGTACAGGGGTTAAAGGATCAGCCCCAGCATTTT. Amino acids: CASSVQGLKDQPQHF.

This sequence joins TRBV6-4 and TRBJ2-1, with TRBD2 matching over 9 bases. Unmatched junction bases numbered 9, after V lost 2 bases and J lost 4 bases. Per the germline V gene, CDR1 is MRHNA and CDR2 is SNTAGT. The CDR3 contains 17 residues. In DNA, the CDR3 is TGTGCCAGCAGTGACGTTGGGCGGGGGGGATATTACAATGAGCAGTTCTTC. The encoded protein is CASSDVGRGGYYNEQFF.

The V and J genes are TRBV29-1 and TRBJ1-4, with TRBD1 identical over 7 bases. CDR3 length equals 13 residues. Looked up from germline, CDR1 is SQVTM and CDR2 is ANQGSEA. Unmatched junction bases numbered 4, after V lost 5 bases and J lost 4 bases. CDR3 nucleotides: TGCAGCGTTCTGGACAGGCGTAATGAAAAACTGTTTTTT. Amino acid sequence: CSVLDRRNEKLFF. The full variable domain, completed using reference TRBV29-1 and TRBJ1-4, is SAVISQKPSRDICQRGTSLTIQCQVDSQVTMMFWYRQQPGQSLTLIATANQGSEATYESGFVIDKFPISRPNLTFSTLTVSNMSPEDSSIYLCSVLDRRNEKLFFGSGTQLSVL.

The chain uses TRBV4-1 and TRBJ1-3, with D uncertain. V dropped 3 bases and J dropped 8 bases, with 8 bases sitting between them. This CDR3 region has 12 residues. The germline V gene encodes CDR1 MGHRA and CDR2 YSYEKL. The CDR3 DNA reads TGCGCCAGCAGCCACCGGGATGACACCATATATTTT. Protein sequence: CASSHRDDTIYF.